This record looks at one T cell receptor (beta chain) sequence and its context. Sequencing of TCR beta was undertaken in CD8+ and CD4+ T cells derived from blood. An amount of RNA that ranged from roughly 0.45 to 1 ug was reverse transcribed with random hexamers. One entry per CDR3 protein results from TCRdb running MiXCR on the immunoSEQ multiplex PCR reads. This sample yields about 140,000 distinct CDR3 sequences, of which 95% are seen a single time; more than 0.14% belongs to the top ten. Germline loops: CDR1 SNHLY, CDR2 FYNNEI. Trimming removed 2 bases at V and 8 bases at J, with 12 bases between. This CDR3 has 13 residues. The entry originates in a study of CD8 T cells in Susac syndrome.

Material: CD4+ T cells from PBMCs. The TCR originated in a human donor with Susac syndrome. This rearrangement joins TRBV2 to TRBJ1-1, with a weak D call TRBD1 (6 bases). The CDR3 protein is CASSEPNREEAFF. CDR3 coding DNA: TGTGCCAGCAGTGAACCCAACAGGGAAGAAGCTTTCTTT.